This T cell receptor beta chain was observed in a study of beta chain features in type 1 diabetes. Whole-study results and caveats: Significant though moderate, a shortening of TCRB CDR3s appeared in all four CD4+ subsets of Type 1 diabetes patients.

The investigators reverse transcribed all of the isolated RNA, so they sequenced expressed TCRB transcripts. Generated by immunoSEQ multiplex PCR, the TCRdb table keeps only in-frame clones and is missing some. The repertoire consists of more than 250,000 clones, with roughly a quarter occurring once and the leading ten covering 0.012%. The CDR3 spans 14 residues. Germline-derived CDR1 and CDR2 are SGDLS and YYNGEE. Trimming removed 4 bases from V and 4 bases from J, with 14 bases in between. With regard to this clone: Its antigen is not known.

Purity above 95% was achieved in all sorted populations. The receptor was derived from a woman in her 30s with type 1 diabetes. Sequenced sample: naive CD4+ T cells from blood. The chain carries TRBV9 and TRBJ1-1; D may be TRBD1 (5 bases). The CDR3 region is CASSPAQGRTEAFF. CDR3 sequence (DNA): TGTGCCAGCAGCCCAGCCCAGGGTCGCACTGAAGCTTTCTTT.